This TCR beta chain was retrieved from a study of shared clonotypes between healthy human individuals. Study-level results: Memory subsets generally showed smaller estimated richness than naive subsets did.

This clone has a count of ten or more. No antigen is known for it. CDR1 and CDR2 from the germline V gene are GTSNPN and SVGIG (reference sequence). Trimming left V 6 bases short and J 4 bases short, with 15 bases between. The CDR3 is 14 amino acids. Repertoires were generated with immunoSEQ multiplex PCR, while TCRdb's copy carries only in-frame clones and drops some. Of 600,000 to 750,000 clones in the sample, roughly 72% were seen once. The chain couples TRBV30 to TRBJ2-2, with D hard to call. The TCR comes from a woman in her thirties in good health. The sequenced sample consisted of memory CD4+ T cells sorted from blood. Sample subset: CD45RA-negative fraction. Here the CDR3 DNA reads TGTGCCTGTTCCACGTTGGATGTCACCGGGGAGCTGTTTTTT. It yields the protein CACSTLDVTGELFF.